Shown below are 28 T cell receptor beta chains from a single sample sequenced in a study of blood T cell repertoires in COVID-19. Data came from immunoSEQ multiplex PCR; TCRdb stores just in-frame clones and leaves some out. Of under 35,000 clones in the sample, around 90% were seen once. Source material: peripheral blood. Every receptor here comes from a human donor in a cohort sampled during active COVID-19.

This chain joins TRBV24-1 and TRBJ2-1; possible D gene TRBD1, 5 bases. Per germline, CDR1 KGHDR and CDR2 SFDVKD. V shed 3 bases and J shed 2 bases, with 10 bases lying between them. This CDR3 has 15 amino acids. The CDR3: CATSDGQGPYNEQFF. CDR3 sequence (DNA): TGTGCCACCAGTGATGGGCAGGGTCCCTACAATGAGCAGTTCTTC.

The V and J genes are TRBV6-4 and TRBJ2-3, with D perhaps matching TRBD2 (5 bases). Trimming shortened V by 9 bases and J by 4 bases, and 14 bases separated the two germline ends. From germline, CDR1 is MRHNA and CDR2 SNTAGT. CDR3 length equals 13 residues. The CDR3 spells CASRGSGADTQYF. CDR3 DNA sequence: TGTGCCAGTCGGGGTTCTGGCGCAGATACGCAGTATTTT.

This chain joins TRBV9 and TRBJ2-2, with a weak D call TRBD2 (5 bases). Germline CDR1 SGDLS, CDR2 YYNGEE. There are 15 residues in the CDR3. With 0 bases removed from V and 5 bases from J, the gap between germline ends came to 11 bases. CDR3 region: CASSVEVGVTGELFF. The CDR3 nucleotides read TGTGCCAGCAGCGTAGAGGTGGGAGTAACCGGGGAGCTGTTTTTT.

The chain employs TRBV2 and TRBJ2-1; a weak D match, TRBD2 (5 bases). V lost 10 bases and J lost 7, with 17 bases in between. Germline assignment: CDR1 SNHLY and CDR2 FYNNEI. CDR3 length: 13 residues. CDR3 in DNA: TGTGCCACTGAGGGAAGTTACCTAAATGAGCAGTTCTTC. Its protein is CATEGSYLNEQFF.

CDR3: CASRAGGGLTEAFF. The CDR3 DNA reads TGTGCCAGCAGGGCGGGCGGGGGCCTCACTGAAGCTTTCTTT. The gene calls are TRBV2 and TRBJ1-1, with D perhaps TRBD1 (6 bases). The CDR3 loop spans 14 amino acids. V was trimmed by 6 bases and J by 4 bases, leaving 15 bases between them. Germline V gives CDR1 SNHLY, CDR2 FYNNEI.

This rearrangement joins TRBV5-1 to TRBJ2-3; 7 nucleotides agree with TRBD2. The CDR3 has 14 amino acids. CDR1 and CDR2 (germline): SGHRS, YFSETQ. Trimming at V came to 3 bases and at J to 2 bases, leaving 3 bases not matched to a gene. This CDR3 reads CASSWGTTTDTQYF. The CDR3, as DNA: TGCGCCAGCAGCTGGGGGACTACCACAGATACGCAGTATTTT.

The sample holds one count of this clone. The chain joins TRBV3-1 (or the pseudogene TRBV3-2) to TRBJ1-6, with D unresolved. The CDR3 is 15 amino acids. The V gene's germline CDR1 is LGHDT and CDR2 YNNKEL (reference sequence). V lost 0 bases to trimming and J lost 5 bases, with 8 bases between them. This chain's CDR3 is CASSQDTVDNSPLHF. CDR3 DNA sequence: TGTGCCAGCAGCCAAGACACGGTTGATAATTCACCCCTCCACTTT.

The chain uses TRBV27 and TRBJ1-6, with a tentative D call TRBD1 (5 bases). The CDR3 contains 15 residues. Germline CDR1 reads MNHEY; CDR2 reads SMNVEV (reference sequence). The ends were cut back, 6 bases at V and 7 bases at J, with 16 bases in the middle. The CDR3 sequence is CASSAPQGWNSPLHF. CDR3 DNA: TGTGCCAGCAGCGCCCCCCAGGGTTGGAATTCACCCCTCCACTTT.

The count of this clone is one. This chain uses TRBV30 with TRBJ2-3; D is ambiguous. Germline loops: CDR1 GTSNPN, CDR2 SVGIG (reference sequence). CDR3 length equals 14 residues. V was pared by 2 bases and J by 2 bases, with 11 bases between. The CDR3 DNA reads as TGTGCCTGGAGTTTCTCTAGTTCCACAGATACGCAGTATTTT. This encodes CAWSFSSSTDTQYF.

This clone has just one count. The gene calls are TRBV4-2 and TRBJ1-2, with unresolved D. Deletions cut 0 bases from V and 4 bases from J, with 6 bases between. CDR3 length equals 13 residues. Germline values: CDR1 LGHNA, CDR2 YNFKEQ. The CDR3 reads CASSQEGSYGYTF. The CDR3 region has the DNA TGTGCCAGCAGCCAAGAAGGGAGCTATGGCTACACCTTC.

The chain carries TRBV7-9 and TRBJ2-5; the D gene is possibly TRBD1 (7 bases). The CDR3 runs to 16 residues. Germline CDR1 is SEHNR and CDR2 is FQNEAQ (reference sequence). V was pared by 5 bases and J by 3 bases, with 19 bases between. CDR3: CASSRGTAFPEETQYF. The CDR3 bases are TGTGCCAGCAGCCGGGGGACAGCCTTTCCTGAAGAGACCCAGTACTTC.

This chain uses TRBV3-1 (or the pseudogene TRBV3-2) with TRBJ2-5; 11 bases agree with TRBD2. J gave up 3 bases and V 3 bases, and 3 bases lay outside the gene matches. CDR3 length: 15 amino acids. Germline V gives CDR1 LGHDT, CDR2 YNNKEL (reference sequence). The CDR3 bases are TGTGCCAGCAGCCAGGAGGGACTAGCGGAAGAGACCCAGTACTTC. This codes for CASSQEGLAEETQYF.

The chain is built from TRBV6-5 and TRBJ2-7; possible D gene TRBD2, 5 bases. CDR1 is MNHEY and CDR2 is SVGAGI in the germline V gene. The CDR3 extends over 13 amino acids. The V end lost 8 bases, the J end lost 0 bases, and 11 bases lay between the germline ends. The chain's CDR3 is CASEWESSYEQYV. In DNA form, the CDR3 reads TGTGCCAGCGAGTGGGAGAGCTCCTACGAGCAGTACGTC.

This clone has only one observation. CDR3 sequence reads: CASSGVTRTASEAFF. CDR3 in DNA: TGTGCCAGCAGTGGGGTCACAAGGACAGCTAGTGAAGCTTTCTTT. V is TRBV2 and J is TRBJ1-1, with TRBD1 as a possible D gene (6 bases). Between the trimmed V and J ends, which lost 4 bases and 7 bases, there was a span of 19 bases. The germline gives CDR1 SNHLY, CDR2 FYNNEI. The CDR3 is made up of 15 amino acids. The full variable domain, its missing parts supplied by reference TRBV2 and TRBJ1-1, is EPEVTQTPSHQVTQMGQEVILRCVPISNHLYFYWYRQILGQKVEFLVSFYNNEISEKSEIFDDQFSVERPDGSNFTLKIRSTKLEDSAMYFCASSGVTRTASEAFFGQGTRLTVV.

This clone is medium-sized. The V gene is TRBV25-1, the J gene TRBJ1-5; possible D gene TRBD1, 5 bases. V lost 2 bases and J lost 7, with 18 bases in between. This CDR3 contains 16 residues. Per germline, CDR1 MGHDK and CDR2 SYGVNS. This CDR3 reads CASSEQCPGLRQPQHF. The CDR3 bases are TGTGCCAGCAGTGAACAATGTCCAGGGTTGAGGCAGCCCCAGCATTTT. Using reference TRBV25-1 and TRBJ1-5 for the parts outside the CDR3, the full variable domain is EADIYQTPRYLVIGTGKKITLECSQTMGHDKMYWYQQDPGMELHLIHYSYGVNSTEKGDLSSESTVSRIRTEHFPLTLESARPSHTSQYLCASSEQCPGLRQPQHFGDGTRLSIL.

The chain has TRBV4-1 and TRBJ2-1; a weak D match, TRBD2 (6 bases). The CDR3 consists of 11 residues. Germline assignment: CDR1 MGHRA and CDR2 YSYEKL. V lost 1 base and J 12 bases, leaving 7 bases between the germline ends. The CDR3 reads CASSQGLGQFF. The CDR3 bases are TGCGCCAGCAGCCAAGGACTAGGGCAGTTCTTC.

The chain combines TRBV2 with TRBJ2-2; tentative D call: TRBD2 (5 bases). The germline V and J ends were trimmed by 7 bases and 6 bases, with 9 bases remaining between them. This CDR3 is 12 amino acids long. The germline CDR1 and CDR2 sequences are SNHLY and FYNNEI. This CDR3 reads CASKASPGELFF. In nucleotides, the CDR3 is TGTGCCAGCAAGGCTAGCCCCGGGGAGCTGTTTTTT. The variable domain in full, with the rest retrieved from reference TRBV2 and TRBJ2-2, is EPEVTQTPSHQVTQMGQEVILRCVPISNHLYFYWYRQILGQKVEFLVSFYNNEISEKSEIFDDQFSVERPDGSNFTLKIRSTKLEDSAMYFCASKASPGELFFGEGSRLTVL.

This clone was seen only once. The V call is TRBV11-3, the J call TRBJ2-6; the D gene is possibly TRBD1 (7 bases). V lost 4 bases and J lost 0, with 10 bases in between. The CDR3 covers 16 residues. Germline values: CDR1 SGHNT, CDR2 YENEEA. In nucleotides, the CDR3 is TGTGCCAGCAGCTCAGGGGGGAGCTCTGGGGCCAACGTCCTGACTTTC. Its translation: CASSSGGSSGANVLTF.

This clone has just one count. The chain employs TRBV10-3 and TRBJ1-2; possible D gene TRBD1, 5 bases. In germline, CDR1 is ENHRY, CDR2 SYGVKD. CDR3 length: 13 amino acids. Trimming left V 6 bases short and J 3 bases short, with 11 bases between. The CDR3 sequence is CAIRPTEYYGYTF. In DNA form, the CDR3 reads TGTGCCATCAGACCGACAGAGTACTATGGCTACACCTTC.

The rearrangement uses TRBV5-6 and TRBJ1-1, with D perhaps matching TRBD1 (5 bases). Trimming took 1 base from V and 0 from J, leaving 10 bases between them. Germline values: CDR1 SGHDT, CDR2 YYEEEE. CDR3 length: 15 residues. The CDR3 nucleotides read TGTGCCAGCAGCTTGATCCCAGGGTTGAACACTGAAGCTTTCTTT. Translation: CASSLIPGLNTEAFF.

This clone came up once. The CDR3 loop is CASSRTAYGYTF. The CDR3 DNA follows: TGTGCCAGCAGCCGGACAGCCTATGGCTACACCTTC. The V gene is TRBV7-8, the J gene TRBJ1-2; possible D gene TRBD1, 6 bases. V lost 5 bases and J lost 4, with 8 bases in between. The CDR3 is made up of 12 amino acids. The germline CDR1 and CDR2 sequences are SGHVS and FQNEAQ. Variable domain in full (rest from reference TRBV7-8 and TRBJ1-2): GAGVSQSPRYKVAKRGQDVALRCDPISGHVSLFWYQQALGQGPEFLTYFQNEAQLDKSGLPSDRFFAERPEGSVSTLKIQRTQQEDSAVYLCASSRTAYGYTFGSGTRLTVV.

The CDR3 region has the DNA TGTGCCAGCAGCCGCTTAAATGAGGGGACAGGGCGGGAAAAACTGTTTTTT. This codes for CASSRLNEGTGREKLFF. The gene calls are TRBV5-6 and TRBJ1-4, with TRBD1 matching 9 bases. The CDR3 length is 17 residues. CDR1 and CDR2 from the germline V gene are SGHDT and YYEEEE. V shed 4 bases and J 8 bases; nucleotides not matched to a gene: 15.

This clone was recorded once. The rearrangement joins TRBV6-6 to TRBJ2-1; D might be TRBD2 (5 bases). V dropped 2 bases and J dropped 9 bases, with 8 bases sitting between them. CDR1 is MNHNY and CDR2 is SVGAGI in the germline V gene (reference sequence). The length of the CDR3 is 12 residues. CDR3 nucleotides: TGTGCCAGCAGTTACGCCGAGGGTGAGCAGTTCTTC. Protein sequence: CASSYAEGEQFF.

The genes are TRBV5-4 and TRBJ2-5; tentatively, D is TRBD2 (6 bases). Germline V gene sequence: CDR1 SGHNT, CDR2 YYREEE (reference sequence). Trimming cost V 4 bases and J 2 bases, with 15 bases left between them. The CDR3 totals 15 residues. CDR3 DNA: TGTGCCAGCAGCCATTCAGGCGGGAAGCAAGAGACCCAGTACTTC. This sequence encodes CASSHSGGKQETQYF. The full variable domain, its missing parts supplied by reference TRBV5-4 and TRBJ2-5, is ETGVTQSPTHLIKTRGQQVTLRCSSQSGHNTVSWYQQALGQGPQFIFQYYREEENGRGNFPPRFSGLQFPNYSSELNVNALELDDSALYLCASSHSGGKQETQYFGPGTRLLVL.

This clone was picked up one time. The chain couples TRBV27 to TRBJ1-2; D possibly corresponds to TRBD1 (5 bases). The CDR3 extends over 15 amino acids. Germline CDR1 MNHEY, CDR2 SMNVEV (reference sequence). V was trimmed by 4 bases and J by 4 bases, leaving 16 bases between them. CDR3 region: CASSYGSGGSYGYTF. DNA of the CDR3: TGTGCCAGCAGTTATGGAAGCGGGGGTTCCTATGGCTACACCTTC.

The chain links TRBV11-3 to TRBJ1-1; D is ambiguous. This CDR3 is 14 amino acids long. Per germline, CDR1 SGHNT and CDR2 YENEEA. Trimming took off 5 bases at V and 1 base at J, with 11 bases between the two ends. This CDR3 is CASSRGLSNTEAFF. In DNA, the CDR3 is TGTGCCAGCAGCCGCGGACTCTCGAACACTGAAGCTTTCTTT. Supplemented by reference TRBV11-3 and TRBJ1-1, the full variable domain reads EAGVVQSPRYKIIEKKQPVAFWCNPISGHNTLYWYLQNLGQGPELLIRYENEEAVDDSQLPKDRFSAERLKGVDSTLKIQPAELGDSAVYLCASSRGLSNTEAFFGQGTRLTVV.

The CDR3 protein is CASSKEGGKGENEQYV. The CDR3 coding sequence is TGTGCCAGCAGCAAAGAGGGAGGGAAAGGCGAGAACGAGCAGTACGTC. V is TRBV21-1 and J is TRBJ2-7; the table's D gene call, TRBD2, was not cross checked with the DNA. TRBV21-1 is a listed pseudogene. There are 16 residues in the CDR3.

The genes are TRBV19 and TRBJ1-1, with a possible D match to TRBD1 (6 bases). The length of the CDR3 is 14 residues. The germline V gene encodes CDR1 LNHDA and CDR2 SQIVND (reference sequence). With 3 bases removed from V and 3 bases from J, the gap between germline ends came to 11 bases. The CDR3 here is CASSIHNRDTEAFF. The CDR3 DNA is TGTGCCAGTAGTATTCATAACAGGGACACTGAAGCTTTCTTT.